Listed below are T cell receptor beta chains from one sample, sequenced in a study of shared clonotypes between healthy human individuals. Measured with immunoSEQ multiplex PCR; TCRdb has only the in-frame clones, and not every one. The repertoire includes about 2 million clones, about 95% of them detected once, and 0.9% to 1.4% sits in the top ten. The source material was naive CD8+ T cells sorted from blood. The receptors were gathered from a man between 18 and 35 years old in good health. The CDR3 runs from the conserved cysteine through the conserved F or W. Each record gives: clone size, D gene, V gene, J gene, CDR3 DNA, CDR3 protein. D genes are given only for firm matches. Not all rows give a size; the values are once, few, many and, for expanded clones, a class.

>-|-|TRBV19|TRBJ2-2
TGTGCCAGCCTAGTGGGCACCGGGGAGCTGTTTTTT
CASLVGTGELFF
>-|-|TRBV11-2|TRBJ2-7
TGTGCCAGCACCCCGATGGCCAGGGCCTCCTACGAGCAGTACTTC
CASTPMARASYEQYF
>-|TRBD1|TRBV7-9|TRBJ2-3
TGTGCCAGCAGTTCCTGGGGACAGGGGACAGATACGCAGTATTTT
CASSSWGQGTDTQYF
>-|TRBD1|TRBV10-2|TRBJ2-5
TGCGCCAGCACGGGACAGGGCGGAGAGACCCAGTACTTC
CASTGQGGETQYF
>-|-|TRBV10-2|TRBJ1-2
TGCGCCAGCAGTGCTATGATGGGGGGGTTGAACTATGGCTACACCTTC
CASSAMMGGLNYGYTF
>-|-|TRBV28|TRBJ2-7
TGTGCCAGCAGTGGCGCGGGCTCCTACGAGCAGTACTTC
CASSGAGSYEQYF
>-|-|TRBV7-9|TRBJ2-5
TGTGCCAGCAGTTTCACCCTCCAAGAGACCCAGTACTTC
CASSFTLQETQYF
>-|TRBD2|TRBV11-2|TRBJ2-1
TGTGCCAGCAGCTTAGATCCGACTAGCGAGTACCACAATGAGCAGTTCTTC
CASSLDPTSEYHNEQFF
>-|TRBD2|TRBV10-3|TRBJ2-5
TGTGCCATCAGTGAGTCCCTCCTAGCGGGGGGGCAAGAGACCCAGTACTTC
CAISESLLAGGQETQYF
>once|-|TRBV30|TRBJ2-7
TGTGCCTGGAGCGACGGAACCTACGAGCAGTACTTC
CAWSDGTYEQYF
>-|-|TRBV7-9|TRBJ2-7
TGTGCCAGCAGCCAGGACAGTCGATCTTACGAGCAGTACTTC
CASSQDSRSYEQYF
>-|TRBD1|TRBV30|TRBJ2-3
TGTGCCTGGAGGGACAGGGTCGTAGCTCTTTTGGGCACAGATACGCAGTATTTT
CAWRDRVVALLGTDTQYF
>-|TRBD1|TRBV15|TRBJ2-7
TGTGCCACCAGCAGAGACGCGGGACAGGGGGGCTACGAGCAGTACTTC
CATSRDAGQGGYEQYF
>-|-|TRBV27|TRBJ1-2
TGTGCCAGCAGCCCCCCCGATTTGGAGGGCCCTGTTTCGATATTCTCTAACTATGGCTACACCTTC
CASSPPDLEGPVSIFSNYGYTF
>-|-|TRBV7-9|TRBJ2-3
TGTGCCAGCAGCTCTCTCTCCGTGGGAGATACGCAGTATTTT
CASSSLSVGDTQYF
>-|TRBD1|TRBV18|TRBJ1-3
TGTGCCAGCTCACCACCCCCGACAGGGGGGAATGGAAACACCATATATTTT
CASSPPPTGGNGNTIYF
>-|-|TRBV4-3|TRBJ2-5
TGCGCCAGCAGCCAAGAGGCAGCAGGGGTCGGGGAGACCCAGTACTTC
CASSQEAAGVGETQYF
>once|-|TRBV6-5|TRBJ2-7
TGTGCCAGCAGTTACTCGGGGCCCTACGAGCAGTACTTC
CASSYSGPYEQYF
>-|-|TRBV2|TRBJ2-7
TGTGCCAGCAGTTCCGGGACATATTACGAGCAGTACTTC
CASSSGTYYEQYF
>-|-|TRBV5-6|TRBJ1-2
TGTGCCAGCAGCTTTGGGGCTCACTATGGCTACACCTTC
CASSFGAHYGYTF
>-|-|TRBV2|TRBJ2-5
TGTGCCAGCAGTGTCCCCGCGAGTACAGGGCCACAAGAGACCCAGTACTTC
CASSVPASTGPQETQYF
>-|TRBD1|TRBV9|TRBJ2-1
TGTGCCAGCAGCGTAGGACAGGGCGATTATGATGAGCAGTTCTTC
CASSVGQGDYDEQFF
>-|-|TRBV2|TRBJ1-4
TGTGCCAGCAGTGGGAGGGGGTCCGAAGATCCCTCTAATGAAAAACTGTTTTTT
CASSGRGSEDPSNEKLFF
>-|-|TRBV4-3|TRBJ2-7
TGCGCCAGCAGCCTGGCCTTCGAAGACGAGCAGTACTTC
CASSLAFEDEQYF
>-|-|TRBV6-5|TRBJ2-7
TGTGCCAGCAGTTACGTGGGGTTGAACTACGAGCAGTACTTC
CASSYVGLNYEQYF
>-|TRBD2|TRBV19|TRBJ2-5
TGTGCCAGTAGTAGACTAGCGGGAGAACCCCAAGAGACCCAGTACTTC
CASSRLAGEPQETQYF
>-|-|TRBV7-9|TRBJ2-1
TGTGCCAGCAGCTTAACGAGGGGATTAATCAATGAGCAGTTCTTC
CASSLTRGLINEQFF
>-|-|TRBV6-5|TRBJ2-5
TGTGCCAGCAGCCTCACTTACGGGGCCGTAGAGACCCAGTACTTC
CASSLTYGAVETQYF
>-|TRBD1|TRBV6-5|TRBJ2-2
TGTGCCAGCAGTTATTCCACAGGGGGCGCGGGGGAGCTGTTTTTT
CASSYSTGGAGELFF
>-|-|TRBV5-6|TRBJ2-5
TGTGCCAGCAGCTTGGAACTCTTAGAGACCCAGTACTTC
CASSLELLETQYF
>-|-|TRBV7-6|TRBJ2-7
TGTGCCAGCAGCTTAGCCGGGGGAGCCGGCTACGAGCAGTACTTC
CASSLAGGAGYEQYF
>-|-|TRBV5-4|TRBJ2-7
TGTGCCAGCAGCGAGCTCAACTACGAGCAGTACTTC
CASSELNYEQYF
>-|TRBD1|TRBV10-1|TRBJ2-3
TGCGCCAGCAGTGAATTGGTAGGGGGCGAAGATACAGATACGCAGTATTTT
CASSELVGGEDTDTQYF
>-|-|TRBV5-5|TRBJ1-5
TGTGCCAGCAGCTTGGGTTCTGGGGGACAGCCCCAGCATTTT
CASSLGSGGQPQHF
>-|-|TRBV27|TRBJ1-2
TGTGCCAGCAGTGCGCCGGGACGGATACCCTATGGCTACACCTTC
CASSAPGRIPYGYTF
>once|-|TRBV2|TRBJ1-4
TGTGCCAGCAACCCGATGGAGAGGAAAGGGAATTTTGAAAAACTGTTTTTT
CASNPMERKGNFEKLFF
>-|-|TRBV5-6|TRBJ2-7
TGTGCCAGTAAAAGGGGGGCCGAGGTCTACGAGCAGTACTTC
CASKRGAEVYEQYF
>-|-|TRBV30|TRBJ2-4
TGTGCCTGGAGTGGCGAGGGAAACATTCAGTACTTC
CAWSGEGNIQYF
>-|TRBD2|TRBV7-2|TRBJ2-2
TGTGCCAGCAGCTTCCGCGCCACTAGCGCCGGGGAGCTGTTTTTT
CASSFRATSAGELFF
>-|-|TRBV27|TRBJ2-7
TGTGCCAGCAGTTCGCACGCACGGGGAAACGAGCAGTACTTC
CASSSHARGNEQYF
>-|TRBD1|TRBV4-1|TRBJ2-7
TGCGCCAGCAGCCAAGACTGGGGACAGGCGGCCTACGAGCAGTACTTC
CASSQDWGQAAYEQYF